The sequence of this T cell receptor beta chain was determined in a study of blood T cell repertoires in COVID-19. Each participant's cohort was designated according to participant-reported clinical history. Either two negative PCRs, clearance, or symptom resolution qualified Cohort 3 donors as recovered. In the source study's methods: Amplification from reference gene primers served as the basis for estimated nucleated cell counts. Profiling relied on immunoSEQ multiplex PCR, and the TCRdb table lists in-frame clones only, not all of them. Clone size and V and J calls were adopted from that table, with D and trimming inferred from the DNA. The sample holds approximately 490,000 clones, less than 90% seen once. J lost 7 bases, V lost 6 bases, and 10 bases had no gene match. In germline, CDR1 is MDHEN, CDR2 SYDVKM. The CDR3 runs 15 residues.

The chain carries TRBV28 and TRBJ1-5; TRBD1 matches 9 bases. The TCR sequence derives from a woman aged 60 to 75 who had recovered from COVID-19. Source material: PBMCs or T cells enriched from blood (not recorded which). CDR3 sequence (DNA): TGTGCCAGCAGCGAAGAGGGGACAGGGAAACAGCCCCAGCATTTT. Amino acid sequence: CASSEEGTGKQPQHF.